These 14 T cell receptor beta chains share one sample of origin, sequenced in a study of CD8 T cells in ankylosing spondylitis. TCRdb redid the calling of the 5' RACE reads with MiXCR, one entry per CDR3 protein. The sample gives under 250,000 distinct CDR3 sequences, roughly 8.2% of which show up once; 4.5% to 5% is in the top ten. Sequenced sample: blood, either unsorted or a sorted T cell fraction (not recorded which). The origin of the receptors is a female donor with ankylosing spondylitis or in good health (not recorded which).

Many counts were recorded for this clonotype. V usage is TRBV29-1 and J usage is TRBJ2-1, with 10 positions matching TRBD2. V lost 0 bases and J lost 10; bases outside the gene matches: 12. Germline V gene data show CDR1 as SQVTM and CDR2 as ANQGSEA. The length of the CDR3 is 16 residues. CDR3 in amino acids: CSVEEGSSGSFQEQFF. Here the CDR3 DNA reads TGCAGCGTTGAAGAGGGGTCTAGCGGGAGTTTCCAGGAGCAGTTCTTC.

This clonotype has ten or more counts. The gene calls are TRBV20-1 and TRBJ2-3; D is undetermined. Trimming took off 0 bases at V and 4 bases at J, with 8 bases between the two ends. The CDR3 has 13 amino acids. Germline loops: CDR1 DFQATT, CDR2 SNEGSKA (reference sequence). The CDR3 sequence: CSARDARSDTQYF. DNA for the CDR3: TGCAGTGCTAGAGATGCCCGGTCAGATACGCAGTATTTT.

This clonotype was seen at least ten times. This rearrangement joins TRBV6-5 to TRBJ2-1; 9 bases line up with TRBD2. V shed 2 bases and J 7 bases; nucleotides not matched to a gene: 3. CDR1 MNHEY and CDR2 SVGAGI come from the germline V gene. The CDR3 is 14 amino acids. Here the CDR3 reads CASSYTLAGNEQFF. The CDR3 DNA sequence: TGTGCCAGCAGTTACACTCTAGCGGGAAATGAGCAGTTCTTC.

This clonotype has at least ten counts. The rearrangement uses TRBV5-1 and TRBJ2-7; no firm D call. CDR1 is SGHRS, CDR2 YFSETQ, per germline. The CDR3 runs to 15 residues. V dropped 0 bases and J dropped 5 bases, with 15 bases sitting between them. The DNA for the CDR3 is TGCGCCAGCAGCTTGGTCCAGGCTGGTCGGGACGAGCAGTACTTC. This translates into CASSLVQAGRDEQYF.

This clonotype was picked up many times. V is TRBV5-1 and J is TRBJ1-4, with D tentatively TRBD1 (5 bases). The CDR3 covers 16 residues. V was cut by 5 bases and J by 2 bases, with 16 bases left in between. The germline V gene has CDR1 SGHRS and CDR2 YFSETQ. In nucleotides, the CDR3 is TGCGCCAGCAGTTGGGGCAGCGCTACGACTAATGAAAAACTGTTTTTT. Its protein is CASSWGSATTNEKLFF. Full variable domain (missing parts from reference TRBV5-1 and TRBJ1-4): KAGVTQTPRYLIKTRGQQVTLSCSPISGHRSVSWYQQTPGQGLQFLFEYFSETQRNKGNFPGRFSGRQFSNSRSEMNVSTLELGDSALYLCASSWGSATTNEKLFFGSGTQLSVL.

The chain couples TRBV4-3 to TRBJ2-6; 7 positions match TRBD1. J was trimmed by 5 bases and V by 1 base; bases with no gene match: 14. Germline V gene data show CDR1 as LGHNA and CDR2 as YSLEER. The CDR3 runs 19 residues. CDR3 bases: TGCGCCAGCAGCCAAGGATTCGGGACAGAGATACTTTGGGCCAACGTCCTGACTTTC. Encoded protein: CASSQGFGTEILWANVLTF.

In this sample, this clonotype turned up many times. Here the CDR3 reads CASSDSIDIQYF. The DNA of the CDR3 is TGTGCCAGCAGCGACAGTATTGACATTCAGTACTTC. This sequence joins TRBV12-3 or TRBV12-4 and TRBJ2-4; D is perhaps TRBD1 (5 bases). V shed 6 bases and J shed 8 bases, with 11 bases lying between them. This CDR3 contains 12 residues.

This clonotype was counted at least ten times. This rearrangement joins TRBV6-5 to TRBJ1-2, with 9 bases lining up with TRBD1. In germline, CDR1 is MNHEY, CDR2 SVGAGI. Trimming at V came to 5 bases and at J to 3 bases, leaving 1 base not matched to a gene. The CDR3 consists of 13 residues. The CDR3 here is CASSRDRDYGYTF. CDR3 DNA: TGTGCCAGCAGTCGGGACAGGGACTATGGCTACACCTTC.

In its sample, this clonotype was seen many times. The chain couples TRBV7-9 to TRBJ2-3; 9 nucleotides agree with TRBD2. The V gene's germline CDR1 is SEHNR and CDR2 FQNEAQ (reference sequence). The CDR3 runs to 12 residues. The DNA of the CDR3 is TGTGCGAGCGGGAGGAGTTCAGATACGCAGTATTTT. It is translated as CASGRSSDTQYF. The entire variable domain, with the rest obtained from reference TRBV7-9 and TRBJ2-3, is as follows: DTGVSQNPRHKITKRGQNVTFRCDPISEHNRLYWYRQTLGQGPEFLTYFQNEAQLEKSRLLSDRFSAERPKGSFSTLEIQRTEQGDSAMYLCASGRSSDTQYFGPGTRLTVL.

Ten or more counts support this clonotype. This chain links TRBV28 with TRBJ2-6; 7 positions match TRBD1. V lost 5 bases and J lost 0; bases outside the gene matches: 13. CDR3 length equals 19 residues. Germline CDR1 MDHEN, CDR2 SYDVKM. CDR3 bases: TGTGCCAGCAGTGGGGCGGACAGGTTTGAAAGCTCTGGGGCCAACGTCCTGACTTTC. This sequence encodes CASSGADRFESSGANVLTF.

This clonotype was seen at least ten times. This chain uses TRBV6-5 with TRBJ1-1; D is uncertain. V was trimmed by 3 bases and J by 2 bases, leaving 7 bases between them. CDR1 and CDR2 (germline): MNHEY, SVGAGI. CDR3 length: 13 amino acids. CDR3 in DNA: TGTGCCAGCAGTTATAGGTCCAACACTGAAGCTTTCTTT. Translation: CASSYRSNTEAFF.

This clonotype was recorded at least ten times. This rearrangement joins TRBV11-2 to TRBJ2-5, with D tentatively TRBD2 (5 bases). V gave up 3 bases and J gave up 4 bases, with 9 bases separating them. This CDR3 has 13 residues. Germline V gene lookup returns CDR1 SGHAT and CDR2 FQNNGV. CDR3 in DNA: TGTGCCAGCAGCTTCGGGAACCGAGAGACCCAGTACTTC. Its translation is CASSFGNRETQYF.

This clonotype was observed at least ten times. The V gene is TRBV20-1, the J gene TRBJ2-7, with 8 bases aligning to TRBD2. This CDR3 has 13 amino acids. The germline V gene encodes CDR1 DFQATT and CDR2 SNEGSKA (reference sequence). V trimming: 3 bases; J trimming: 4 bases; junction bases outside the gene matches: 5. CDR3 protein: CSASGTSRYEQYF. Here the CDR3 DNA reads TGCAGTGCTAGCGGGACTAGTCGGTACGAGCAGTACTTC.

With respect to this clonotype: With a much larger clone just one base away, this may be a read error. The chain uses TRBV10-3 and TRBJ2-5; D uncertain. CDR3 length: 14 amino acids. Germline-derived CDR1 and CDR2 are ENHRY and SYGVKD. The CDR3 DNA follows: TGTGCCATCCGGCGGTACAGCTCTCAGGAGACCCAGCACTTC. Its protein product is CAIRRYSSQETQHF.